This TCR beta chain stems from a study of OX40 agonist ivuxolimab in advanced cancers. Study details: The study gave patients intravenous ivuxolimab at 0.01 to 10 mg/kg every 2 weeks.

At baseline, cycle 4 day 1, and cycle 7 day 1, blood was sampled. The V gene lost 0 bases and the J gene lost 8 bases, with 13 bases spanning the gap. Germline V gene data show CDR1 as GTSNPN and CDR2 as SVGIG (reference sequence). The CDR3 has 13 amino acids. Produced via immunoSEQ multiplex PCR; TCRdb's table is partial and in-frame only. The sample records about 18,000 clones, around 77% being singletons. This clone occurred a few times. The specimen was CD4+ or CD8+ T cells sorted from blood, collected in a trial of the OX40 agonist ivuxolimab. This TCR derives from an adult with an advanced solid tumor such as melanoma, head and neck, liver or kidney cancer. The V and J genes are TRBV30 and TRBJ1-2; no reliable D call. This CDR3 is CAWSVSQAGGYTF. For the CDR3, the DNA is TGTGCCTGGAGTGTAAGTCAGGCTGGAGGCTACACCTTC. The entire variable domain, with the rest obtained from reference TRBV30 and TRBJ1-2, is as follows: SQTIHQWPATLVQPVGSPLSLECTVEGTSNPNLYWYRQAAGRGLQLLFYSVGIGQISSEVPQNLSASRPQDRQFILSSKKLLLSDSGFYLCAWSVSQAGGYTFGSGTRLTVV.